This T cell receptor beta chain was found in a study of control samples from healthy donors and cancer patients. Libraries were prepared by immunoSEQ multiplex PCR; TCRdb keeps only in-frame clonotypes and omits some of them. The repertoire includes around 75,000 clones, approximately 92% of them detected once, and 5.8% sits in the top ten. Specimen: blood. This clonotype originated in an older woman in good health.

The CDR3, as DNA: TGCGCCAGCAGTGAGGGGGGCTCCTACAATGAGCAGTTCTTC. It translates to CASSEGGSYNEQFF. The chain combines TRBV10-1 with TRBJ2-1, with D perhaps assigned TRBD1 or TRBD2 (5 bases each). The germline V and J ends were trimmed by 2 bases and 0 bases, with 5 bases remaining between them. The germline V gene encodes CDR1 WNHNN and CDR2 SYGVQD (reference sequence). The CDR3 totals 14 residues.